The rows below give T cell receptor beta chains drawn from one sample of a study of blood T cell repertoires in COVID-19. Clones were read by immunoSEQ multiplex PCR, and TCRdb kept only the in-frame ones, dropping some. The sample contains approximately 80,000 clones, about 80% of which appear only once. Sample: peripheral blood. Every receptor here comes from a man between 45 and 60 years old with active or convalescent COVID-19. Both conserved end residues are part of each CDR3. The D gene is left open where the match is weak.

V	D	J	CDR3
TRBV6-4	TRBD2	TRBJ2-4	CASTGLAGGKNIQYF
TRBV18	TRBD2	TRBJ2-7	CASSPPSGGALEQYF
TRBV6-5	TRBD2	TRBJ2-7	CASSYSREGSYEQYF
TRBV6-7	TRBD1	TRBJ2-2	CARTWCGQGAITGELFF
TRBV13	-	TRBJ2-7	CASSSRTGGGWYEQYF
TRBV19	-	TRBJ1-2	CASSLGQGLGSNYGYTF
TRBV4-3	TRBD2	TRBJ2-1	CASSALGAGVNNEQFF
TRBV7-2	-	TRBJ1-4	CASSLQGWANEKLFF
TRBV24-1	-	TRBJ1-4	CAPGRRRNEKLFF
TRBV28	-	TRBJ1-1	CASSDTGNTEAFF
TRBV7-2	TRBD2	TRBJ2-1	CASSSRSGASSYNEQFF
TRBV5-1	-	TRBJ1-1	CASSPREGPKAEAFF
TRBV6-1	-	TRBJ1-4	CASSDLYGEKLFF
TRBV7-8	-	TRBJ1-2	CASSPMAAQTNYGYTF
TRBV18	-	TRBJ2-7	CASSPRWSSYEQYF
TRBV11-3	TRBD1	TRBJ1-1	CASSLGRTGEAFF
TRBV6-2/TRBV6-3	TRBD1	TRBJ2-5	CASSYVAGGVGETQYF
TRBV5-1	TRBD2	TRBJ2-7	CASSLKGTSGGAPYEQYF
TRBV19	-	TRBJ1-4	CASSNRVRGEKLFF
TRBV5-6	TRBD1	TRBJ2-2	CASSFRDRGTGELFF
TRBV3-1/TRBV3-2	TRBD2	TRBJ2-5	CASSQVGSGGAIRQETQYF
TRBV7-8	-	TRBJ2-5	CASSGPGLHAQGTQYF
TRBV2	TRBD1	TRBJ1-2	CASSEGTGLYGYTF
TRBV5-4	-	TRBJ1-2	CASSGDRGNYGYTF
TRBV7-3	TRBD1	TRBJ1-5	CASSPDRDQPQHF
TRBV19	TRBD1	TRBJ2-7	CASRPGGASSYEQYF
TRBV2	-	TRBJ2-3	CASSATVPTYF
TRBV6-5	-	TRBJ2-3	CASSLYTDTQYF
TRBV2	TRBD2	TRBJ2-2	CASRGSSGVRTGELFF
TRBV19	-	TRBJ1-3	CASSISRGLGNTIYF
TRBV6-5	-	TRBJ1-5	CASPGGADNQPQHF
TRBV11-3	TRBD2	TRBJ2-5	CASSRRSGAGGAETQYF
TRBV7-2	TRBD1	TRBJ1-2	CASSPGGGGGYTF
TRBV5-4	-	TRBJ1-2	CASSLGAANYGYTF
TRBV3-1/TRBV3-2	TRBD1	TRBJ2-3	CASSQRGGQGIDTQYF
TRBV9	TRBD2	TRBJ2-1	CASSVVSTAGALYNEQFF
TRBV28	-	TRBJ2-1	CASSVTLGGTYNEQFF
TRBV4-3	-	TRBJ1-2	CASSQASGGGYTF
TRBV5-5	TRBD1	TRBJ1-3	CASSRDRGRGNTIYF